This T cell receptor beta chain was captured in a study of OX40 agonist ivuxolimab in advanced cancers. Overall study context: Hepatocellular carcinoma, melanoma, renal cell or head and neck cancer affected the dose-escalation patients. Findings and caveats of the study: CD4+ and CD8+ T cells in blood underwent clonal expansion by week 6 at 0.1 to 3.0 mg/kg.

Comment on this clone: Its antigen is not identified.

Patients had blood sampled at baseline and again on cycle 4 day 1 and cycle 7 day 1. Using immunoSEQ multiplex PCR, the repertoire was profiled, and TCRdb retains in-frame clones only, with some absent. The table includes roughly 88,000 clones, 70% to 90% detected once. The CDR3 runs to 13 residues. V was cut by 1 base and J by 1 base, with 4 bases left in between. Germline assignment: CDR1 SGHTA and CDR2 FQGNSA. The sequence derives from an adult with an advanced solid tumor such as melanoma, head and neck, liver or kidney cancer. The V gene is TRBV7-2, the J gene TRBJ1-1; D gene ambiguous. This sample comprised CD4+ or CD8+ T cells sorted from blood, obtained in a trial of the OX40 agonist ivuxolimab. In DNA, the CDR3 is TGTGCCAGCAGCTTAGACCCGAACACTGAAGCTTTCTTT. Translation: CASSLDPNTEAFF.